The clone carrying this TCR beta chain was found many times. The antigen is undetermined. Sorting captured naive CD8 T cells as CD8+CD4-CCR7+CD45RA+. These data are taken from a study of molecular identifiers for immune sequencing clone quantification. Points from the study as a whole: Detectable among roughly 920,000 naive cells, according to reports, was Jurkat TCR RNA spiked in from one cell. Over 99% of CMV-specific effector molecules, but under 1% of naive ones, were in clones above 20 copies.

Previously described methods and listed TCR primers were employed for the bulk TCR libraries. TCRdb independently ran MiXCR on the PCR reads; one entry per CDR3 protein. The sample records 85,000 to 100,000 distinct CDR3 sequences, 20% to 25% being singletons. Trimming cost V 3 bases and J 5 bases, with 17 bases left between them. Germline lookup yields CDR1 GTSNPN and CDR2 SVGIG (reference sequence). This CDR3 spans 15 amino acids. The sequence derives from a human donor in good health. Some libraries in this study had Jurkat cell RNA spiked in. Sequenced sample: naive CD8+ T cells from blood, with Jurkat cell RNA spiked in. The subset was: FACS-sorted CD8+CD4-CCR7+CD45RA+ naive T cells. The chain couples TRBV30 to TRBJ1-5, with D perhaps matching TRBD1 (5 bases). This CDR3 reads CAWSQTSLGDQPQHF. DNA of the CDR3: TGTGCCTGGAGCCAAACAAGCCTGGGGGATCAGCCCCAGCATTTT.